This TCR beta chain was obtained from a study of T cells in Graves' hyperthyroidism and ophthalmopathy. What was amplified from RNA transcripts were TCR beta CDR3 regions. First-round RT-PCR targeting the TCR CDR3 was performed with the HTBI primer set. TCRdb fed the multiplex PCR reads into MiXCR, producing one record per CDR3 protein. This sample carries under 700,000 distinct CDR3 sequences, about a sixth of them seen once, and the ten largest clones take about 18%. The V and J ends lost 6 bases and 10 bases respectively, with 19 bases between them. The CDR3 has 13 residues. Germline CDR1 DFQATT, CDR2 SNEGSKA (reference sequence).

The V gene is TRBV20-1, the J gene TRBJ2-1; possibly TRBD2 for D (6 bases). Input material: blood. This TCR came from a woman between 18 and 30 years old with Graves' hyperthyroidism. For the CDR3, the DNA is TGCAGTGCCCGAGTTAATCCGGGGGACGAGCAGTTCTTC. It specifies CSARVNPGDEQFF.